What follows describes a single T cell receptor beta chain. Only a few counts were recorded for this clone. Its cognate antigen has yet to be identified. No base-level quality is on record; no much larger clone is a single base apart. The record originates from a study of beta chain features in type 1 diabetes (dated by TCRdb to 2016 to 2018). Regarding the complete study: No differences in mean age, gender distribution, total cell number or subset yield were found between patients and healthy donors. A total of 100 million to 140 million sorted cells were examined across all samples, and the number of cells per subset was strongly correlated with RNA yield. In the study, recently diagnosed type 1 diabetes patients and matched healthy donors were compared on the TCRB repertoires of their sorted circulating CD4+ T cell subsets. Regulatory and stem cell-like memory subsets were obtained from only 8 patients and about 8 healthy donors, while naive and central memory subsets were obtained from all 30 or so donors.

The entire isolated RNA was reverse transcribed using the High Capacity cDNA Reverse Transcription Kit, and thus expressed TCRB transcripts were sequenced. Deep immunoSEQ sequencing was applied to naive, central memory and regulatory T cell samples, giving an average of about 3.8 million total reads per sample. After sorted cells were lysed in RLT buffer, RNA was extracted with DNase-treated RNeasy Micro or Mini kits, with the choice depending on cell number. To prevent cross-contamination, each cell subset was processed individually, whereas patient and healthy donor samples were processed jointly. Using the immunoSEQ multiplex PCR, TCRB sequences were amplified from cDNA into 87-bp fragments spanning the CDR3 region. The amplicons were sequenced using the Illumina HiSeq platform. For the original study's pipeline: Synthetic template baselines were used to correct PCR bias computationally, reads within Hamming distance 2 were collapsed, and singletons that could not be merged were discarded. By aligning reads against IMGT, V, D and J genes, CDR3 length, and insertions or deletions at six rearrangement sites were assigned. Within each subset, clonotype counts were normalized to sorted cell number, after which true diversity and Gini coefficients were computed with the tcR R package. The overlap coefficient, calculated on TCRB nucleotide sequences, was used to measure repertoire sharing. TCRdb carries this immuneACCESS record with in-frame sequences only. Its versions omit some clonotypes, under half of them owing to an unresolved V gene in the studies checked, with the rest unexplained. The V and J calls and clone size come from that table; D and trimming were worked out from the DNA. Recorded for this sample are 300,000 to 350,000 clones; 9.3% of them occurred a single time. Of the sample, 1% falls within the top ten clones.

Each donor gave one peripheral blood draw, roughly 0.12 L on average, collected into heparinised tubes. A BD FACSAria II and a panel including CD45RO, CCR7, CD25, CD127, CD95 and CD27 were used to sort naive, central memory, regulatory and stem cell-like memory CD4+ T cells. All sorted populations exceeded 95% purity. PBMCs were isolated immediately by Lymphoprep density gradient centrifugation and stained directly without culture. To minimize batch effects, samples were stained and sorted in pairs, one healthy donor with one patient per experiment. Overall study outcomes, separate from this receptor: Fewer insertions and more nucleotide deletions at VDJ recombination sites were observed in patients with type 1 diabetes, implying thymic rearrangement abnormalities. Only small numbers of individuals were included in the HLA sub-analyses, which left unresolved whether HLA type had any influence on TCRB rearrangement. Type 1 diabetes patients showed a moderate but significant shortening of TCRB CDR3 length in all four CD4+ subsets. Because cDNA was sequenced instead of genomic DNA, activated cells with high expression could be over-represented, although the groups did not differ in activation or CD3 levels. The naive, central memory and regulatory TCRB repertoires appeared to resemble one another more closely among patients than among healthy donors. PCR may preferentially amplify shorter templates, but because patient and control samples were amplified and corrected together, any resulting skew would affect both groups equally.

The CDR3 covers 13 residues, taking in both the cysteine and the phenylalanine. Kept here is only the CDR3 DNA, which spans 39 bases and is read in frame from base 1. The CDR1 and CDR2 encoded by the germline V gene are MDHEN and SYDVKM. The V end gives up 6 bases and the J end 4 bases, leaving 5 bases in the junction not matched to a gene. The receptor's source is a young man with type 1 diabetes. Sequencing used central memory CD4+ T cells from blood. The rearranged segments are TRBV28 and TRBJ1-2; the junction holds 7 bases that match TRBD1. The sequence in DNA is TGTGCCAGCAGGGGAGGGGGCCTCTATGGCTACACCTTC. The resulting protein is CASRGGGLYGYTF.